The 14 T cell receptor beta chains listed next were all sequenced from one sample in a study of yellow fever vaccine responses in identical twins (dated 2018 in TCRdb). The method was RT-PCR. Sequencer: Illumina HiSeq 2500. TCRdb reprocessed the public reads (quality trimming at Q25 with fastp, clone calling with MiXCR) and kept in-frame beta chains. All rows with the same CDR3 protein become a single entry with the most common DNA and genes. Present in this sample are approximately 13,000 distinct CDR3 sequences, about 88% of which were seen just once. About 0.7% of the sample rests with the top ten. The input for sequencing was T cells from blood (PBMCs), unsorted or a sorted subset (not recorded which), taken before or after yellow fever vaccination (not recorded which). All receptors come from a woman between 18 and 29 years old who received the yellow fever vaccine. Donor details come from another sample of the same person, matched by shared clones.

This clonotype has more than one count but fewer than ten. The V gene is TRBV10-3, the J gene TRBJ1-1; a possible D gene is TRBD1 (5 bases). Germline V gene data show CDR1 as ENHRY and CDR2 as SYGVKD. There are 14 residues in the CDR3. V dropped 4 bases and J dropped 3 bases, with 12 bases sitting between them. CDR3: CAISANGGDTEAFF. The CDR3 bases are TGTGCCATCAGTGCGAATGGAGGGGACACTGAAGCTTTCTTT.

This chain joins TRBV2 and TRBJ2-1; the D gene is possibly TRBD1 (5 bases). This CDR3 has 13 amino acids. Germline CDR1 is SNHLY and CDR2 is FYNNEI. Trimming cost V 7 bases and J 3 bases, with 10 bases left between them. The CDR3 DNA reads as TGTGCCAGCAAACAGGTTCGCTACAATGAGCAGTTCTTC. This translates into CASKQVRYNEQFF.

The V call is TRBV5-6, the J call TRBJ1-2; D might be TRBD1 (5 bases). Trimming removed 0 bases from V and 1 base from J, with 10 bases in between. The CDR3 extends over 15 amino acids. Germline CDR1 SGHDT, CDR2 YYEEEE. In DNA, the CDR3 is TGTGCCAGCAGCTTGGGGACAAGAAGTAACTATGGCTACACCTTC. Translating gives CASSLGTRSNYGYTF.

The chain recombines TRBV10-3 with TRBJ2-7; tentative D call: TRBD2 (6 bases). V shed 2 bases and J shed 7 bases, with 21 bases lying between them. The CDR3 length is 16 residues. Germline V lookup: CDR1 ENHRY, CDR2 SYGVKD. CDR3 nucleotide sequence: TGTGCCATCAGTGAGAGCGGGTTGGTTCCTACGATGGAGCAGTACGTC. It is translated as CAISESGLVPTMEQYV.

The chain is built from TRBV6-5 and TRBJ1-4; D is ambiguous. The germline V gene has CDR1 MNHEY and CDR2 SVGAGI. The CDR3 is made up of 11 amino acids. V lost 5 bases and J lost 3, with 1 base in between. The CDR3 here is CASSANEKLFF. The DNA of the CDR3 is TGTGCCAGCAGTGCTAATGAAAAACTGTTTTTT.

The chain carries TRBV20-1 and TRBJ1-1; D remains unclear. This CDR3 is 12 amino acids long. The ends were cut back, 5 bases at V and 6 bases at J, with 13 bases in the middle. The V gene's germline CDR1 is DFQATT and CDR2 SNEGSKA (reference sequence). The CDR3 region is CSAPDKTSEAFF. The DNA of the CDR3 is TGCAGTGCTCCCGACAAGACATCTGAAGCTTTCTTT.

The rearrangement joins TRBV18 to TRBJ2-1; 8 positions agree with TRBD2. The ends lost 6 bases at V and 4 bases at J; junction bases unmatched: 11. The length of the CDR3 is 16 residues. Germline V gives CDR1 KGHSH, CDR2 LQKENI. The CDR3 DNA follows: TGTGCCAGCTCGCCTAAACTAGCGGAGAATTACAATGAGCAGTTCTTC. Its protein product is CASSPKLAENYNEQFF.

The CDR3 loop reads CATSEPGTSGGVNEQFF. The CDR3 coding sequence is TGTGCCACCAGTGAACCGGGGACTAGCGGGGGGGTGAATGAGCAGTTCTTC. The gene calls are TRBV24-1 and TRBJ2-1, with 16 bases matching TRBD2. The CDR3 consists of 17 residues. In germline, CDR1 is KGHDR, CDR2 SFDVKD. V trimming: 4 bases; J trimming: 7 bases; junction bases outside the gene matches: 6.

The rearrangement uses TRBV4-2 and TRBJ2-3; D remains unclear. Germline CDR1 reads LGHNA; CDR2 reads YNFKEQ. This CDR3 spans 16 amino acids. Trimming took 0 bases from V and 0 from J, leaving 10 bases between them. The CDR3 DNA follows: TGTGCCAGCAGCCAAGATGACAAAACTAGCACAGATACGCAGTATTTT. Translated, it gives CASSQDDKTSTDTQYF.

This clonotype was recorded once. The chain links TRBV2 to TRBJ2-1; the D is unclear. Germline V gene lookup returns CDR1 SNHLY and CDR2 FYNNEI. Between the trimmed V and J ends, which lost 1 base and 5 bases, there was a span of 0 bases. CDR3 length: 11 amino acids. As DNA, the CDR3 is TGTGCCAGCAGTGAAGACAATGAGCAGTTCTTC. The encoded protein is CASSEDNEQFF. The full variable domain, in which reference TRBV2 and TRBJ2-1 provide the parts outside the CDR3, is EPEVTQTPSHQVTQMGQEVILRCVPISNHLYFYWYRQILGQKVEFLVSFYNNEISEKSEIFDDQFSVERPDGSNFTLKIRSTKLEDSAMYFCASSEDNEQFFGPGTRLTVL.

This clonotype has just one count. The V and J genes are TRBV11-3 and TRBJ2-1; D possibly corresponds to TRBD1 (6 bases). CDR1 and CDR2 from the germline V gene are SGHNT and YENEEA. This CDR3 is built from 13 residues. V was shortened by 5 bases and J by 6 bases, with 11 bases between the two germline ends. CDR3 protein: CASSPGHGNEQFF. The CDR3 nucleotides read TGTGCCAGCAGCCCGGGACATGGCAATGAGCAGTTCTTC. The full variable domain, its missing parts supplied by reference TRBV11-3 and TRBJ2-1, is EAGVVQSPRYKIIEKKQPVAFWCNPISGHNTLYWYLQNLGQGPELLIRYENEEAVDDSQLPKDRFSAERLKGVDSTLKIQPAELGDSAVYLCASSPGHGNEQFFGPGTRLTVL.

The V call is TRBV11-3, the J call TRBJ2-7; TRBD2 matches at 7 bases. Germline-derived CDR1 and CDR2 are SGHNT and YENEEA. V lost 0 bases, J lost 5 bases, and 10 bases stayed unmatched. There are 16 residues in the CDR3. The CDR3 sequence: CASSLDRAGVTNEQYF. The CDR3 DNA sequence: TGTGCCAGCAGCTTAGACCGGGCGGGAGTGACGAACGAGCAGTACTTC.

In this sample, this clonotype turned up once. The chain has TRBV2 and TRBJ2-4; D is unclear. V dropped 3 bases and J dropped 8 bases, with 8 bases sitting between them. Germline values: CDR1 SNHLY, CDR2 FYNNEI. The CDR3 is made up of 12 amino acids. The CDR3 loop reads CASSDPSYIQYF. In DNA form, the CDR3 reads TGTGCCAGCAGTGACCCCTCGTACATTCAGTACTTC.

In this sample, this clonotype turned up once. This sequence joins TRBV20-1 and TRBJ2-1; 7 nucleotides match TRBD1. CDR1 and CDR2 from the germline V gene are DFQATT and SNEGSKA (reference sequence). The length of the CDR3 is 14 residues. J was trimmed by 8 bases and V by 0 bases; bases with no gene match: 7. The CDR3 loop reads CSARDRQGLHEQFF. The CDR3 coding sequence is TGCAGTGCTAGAGACAGACAGGGTTTGCATGAGCAGTTCTTC.